This is a list of T cell receptor beta chains from one sample in a study of blood T cell repertoires in COVID-19. The method was immunoSEQ multiplex PCR; TCRdb's version includes in-frame clones alone and lacks a portion of them. The sample records around 300,000 clones, roughly nine tenths being singletons. Sequenced: PBMCs or T cells enriched from blood (not recorded which). The receptor source for this set is a woman aged 55 to 70 who had recovered from COVID-19. The CDR3 runs from the conserved cysteine through the conserved F or W. Each record gives: V gene, D gene, clone size, J gene, CDR3 DNA, CDR3 protein. A D gene is named only where the DNA matches it firmly. Clone size, where shown, is once, few, many, or a class for clones that have expanded.

TRBV3-1/TRBV3-2	-	-	TRBJ1-6	TGTGCCAGCAGCCAAGGGGAGGGGGGGTTTCATTCACCCCTCCACTTT	CASSQGEGGFHSPLHF
TRBV5-4	TRBD2	-	TRBJ2-1	TGTGCCAGCAGCCGACTAGCGGGAGGGAATGAGCAGTTCTTC	CASSRLAGGNEQFF
TRBV7-3	-	-	TRBJ2-1	TGTGCCAGCGGTTCGGGAGTCGGGAATGAGCAGTTCTTC	CASGSGVGNEQFF
TRBV7-2	-	-	TRBJ1-5	TGTGCCAGCAGCTCTAGGGGCCCCCAGCCCCAGCATTTT	CASSSRGPQPQHF
TRBV4-1	-	-	TRBJ2-7	TGCGCCAGCAGCCAAGGGCGACAGGCCTCCTACGAGCAGTACTTC	CASSQGRQASYEQYF
TRBV18	-	-	TRBJ2-2	TGTGCCAGCCTCAACACCGGGGAGCTGTTTTTT	CASLNTGELFF
TRBV7-3	TRBD2	-	TRBJ2-1	TGTGCCAGCAGCTTACGACTAGCGGGAGGGTCGGATGAGCAGTTCTTC	CASSLRLAGGSDEQFF
TRBV5-1	-	once	TRBJ2-6	TGCGCCAGCAGCATATACTCAGGGGCCAACGTCCTGACTTTC	CASSIYSGANVLTF
TRBV5-1	TRBD1	-	TRBJ2-1	TGCGCCAGCAGCACACTGACAGGGGGCAATGAGCAGTTCTTC	CASSTLTGGNEQFF
TRBV9	TRBD1	-	TRBJ1-5	TGTGCCAGCAGCGATCGAAATTCGGGACAGGGGGCTATCCGGGGGCAGCCCCAGCATTTT	CASSDRNSGQGAIRGQPQHF
TRBV7-9	-	once	TRBJ2-7	TGTGCCAGCAGCTTATCTAGCAACGAGCAGTACTTC	CASSLSSNEQYF
TRBV5-4	-	-	TRBJ1-1	TGTGCCAGCAGCTTCGGGACTCAGAACACTGAAGCTTTCTTT	CASSFGTQNTEAFF
TRBV19	-	few	TRBJ1-1	TGTGCCAGCGCTCGACTGTCCGACACTGAAGCTTTCTTT	CASARLSDTEAFF
TRBV4-1	TRBD1	-	TRBJ1-5	TGCGCCAGCAGCCTTCTAAGGACAGGGAAAGGGGATCAGCCCCAGCATTTT	CASSLLRTGKGDQPQHF
TRBV30	-	once	TRBJ1-4	TGTGCCTGGAGTGTACGTAGTGAAAAACTGTTTTTT	CAWSVRSEKLFF
TRBV5-4	TRBD2	-	TRBJ2-7	TGTGCCAGCAGCTTGGGGAGCGGGAGTTCCTACGAGCAGTACTTC	CASSLGSGSSYEQYF
TRBV27	-	-	TRBJ2-3	TGTGCCAGCAGTTTAAGGAGCGCTCGCACAGATACGCAGTATTTT	CASSLRSARTDTQYF
TRBV5-1	TRBD1	-	TRBJ2-3	TGCGCCAGCAGCTTGGACAGGGGAGCAGATACGCAGTATTTT	CASSLDRGADTQYF
TRBV11-1	TRBD1	-	TRBJ1-1	TGTGCCAGCAGCTTAGCACAGGGGGGGAACACTGAAGCTTTCTTT	CASSLAQGGNTEAFF
TRBV28	-	few	TRBJ1-2	TGTGCCAGCAGTTTGGGACTGCACTATGGCTACACCTTC	CASSLGLHYGYTF
TRBV7-9	TRBD2	-	TRBJ2-1	TGTGCCAGCAGCCCAATCGGGACTAGCGGGATGGAGCAGTTCTTC	CASSPIGTSGMEQFF
TRBV4-1	TRBD1	once	TRBJ1-2	TGCGCCAGCAGCGAGGCCGGGACAGGGGTGCGGTGCACCTTC	CASSEAGTGVRCTF
TRBV5-4	-	-	TRBJ1-6	TGTGCCAGCAGCGAACGAGGGTATGATTCACCCCTCCACTTT	CASSERGYDSPLHF
TRBV2	-	-	TRBJ1-2	TGTGCCAGCGTTGACGGCAGGGGCGGCTATGGCTACACCTTC	CASVDGRGGYGYTF
TRBV30	-	once	TRBJ1-6	TGTGCCTGGAGACAGGGTTATTCACCCCTCCACTTT	CAWRQGYSPLHF
TRBV30	-	once	TRBJ1-4	TGTGCCTGGAGTGTTGGGGGGGCGAGTGAAAAACTGTTTTTT	CAWSVGGASEKLFF
TRBV7-9	TRBD2	-	TRBJ2-7	TGTGCCAGCAGCTTAGTTGGTAGCGGGAGCTCCTACGAGCAGTACTTC	CASSLVGSGSSYEQYF